This T cell receptor beta chain was identified during a study of cytomegalovirus exposure and HLA in healthy donors. This clone has a single count. The PCR made use of 60 Vbeta and 13 Jbeta primers. The data were produced by immunoSEQ multiplex PCR, yet TCRdb's version contains in-frame clones alone and is incomplete. The sample lists more than 130,000 clones, nearly 80% occurring once. CDR3 length: 18 amino acids. The specimen sequenced was PBMCs. J is TRBJ2-6 and V is TRBV21-1; whether TRBD1, the table's D call, matches the DNA was not checked. TRBV21-1 is a known pseudogene. This receptor was taken from a male donor in good health and CMV-seronegative. The CDR3 is CASSKGVRNRAGANVLTF. CDR3 bases: TGTGCCAGCAGCAAGGGAGTCCGGAACAGGGCTGGGGCCAACGTCCTGACTTTC.